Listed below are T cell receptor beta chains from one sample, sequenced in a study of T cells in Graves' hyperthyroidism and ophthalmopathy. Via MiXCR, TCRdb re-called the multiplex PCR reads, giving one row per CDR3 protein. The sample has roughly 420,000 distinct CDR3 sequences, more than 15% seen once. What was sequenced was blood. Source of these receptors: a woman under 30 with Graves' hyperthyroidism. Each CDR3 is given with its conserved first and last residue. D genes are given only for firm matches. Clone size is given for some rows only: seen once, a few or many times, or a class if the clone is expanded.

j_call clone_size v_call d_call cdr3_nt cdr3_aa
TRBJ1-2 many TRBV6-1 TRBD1 TGTGCCAGCAGTAGGGACAGAAACTATGGCTACACCTTC CASSRDRNYGYTF
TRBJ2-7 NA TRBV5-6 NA TGTGCCAGCAGCTTAGGGTGGAAGGGCTACGAGCAGTACTTC CASSLGWKGYEQYF
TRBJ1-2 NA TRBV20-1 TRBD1 TGCAGTGCTCGTGGACAGGGCATCTATGGCTACACCTTC CSARGQGIYGYTF
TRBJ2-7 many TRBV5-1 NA TGCGCCAGCAGCTTGATCGGGCCGGGCGGCGAGCAGTACTTC CASSLIGPGGEQYF
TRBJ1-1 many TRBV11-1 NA TGTGCCAGCAGGATGGGGCCCTACACTGAAGCTTTCTTT CASRMGPYTEAFF
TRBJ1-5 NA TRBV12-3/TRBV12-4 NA TGTGCCAGCACGGCACAAGGGTTTCAGCCCCAGCATTTT CASTAQGFQPQHF
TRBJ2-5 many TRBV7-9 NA TGTGCCAGCAGCGATCTCCAAGAGACCCAGTACTTC CASSDLQETQYF
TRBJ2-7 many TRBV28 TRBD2 TGTGCCAGCAGGTGGCTTAGCGGGAGGACCTACGAGCAGTACTTC CASRWLSGRTYEQYF
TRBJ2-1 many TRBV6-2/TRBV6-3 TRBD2 TGTGCCAGCAGTTACCGCGGGAGCTCCTACAATGAGCAGTTCTTC CASSYRGSSYNEQFF
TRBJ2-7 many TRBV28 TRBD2 TGTGCCAGCAGTGTTGGACTAGCGGGGTCGTACGAGCAGTACTTC CASSVGLAGSYEQYF
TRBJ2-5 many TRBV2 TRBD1 TGTGCCAGCAGCTGGACAGGGGAAGAGACCCAGTACTTC CASSWTGEETQYF
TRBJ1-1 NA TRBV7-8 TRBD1 TGTGCCAGCACGGCCTGGCAGGGGGCGCGTTCAGGCACTGAAGCTTTCTTT CASTAWQGARSGTEAFF
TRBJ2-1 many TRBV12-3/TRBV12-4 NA TGTGCCAGCAGTCCCTTTGGGGTGGGGGGTGAGCAGTTCTTC CASSPFGVGGEQFF
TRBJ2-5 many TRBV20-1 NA TGCAGTGCTAGAACCCAGGGGGGCCTGGAGACCCAGTACTTC CSARTQGGLETQYF
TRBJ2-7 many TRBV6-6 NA TGTGCCAGCAGTTACCCTCATTCCTACGAGCAGTACTTC CASSYPHSYEQYF
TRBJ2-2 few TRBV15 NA TGTGCCACCAGCAGAGGAGGAGGGGGGGCTTCGACCGGGGAGCTGTTTTTT CATSRGGGGASTGELFF
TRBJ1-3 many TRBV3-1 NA TGTGCCAGCAGCCAAGGCAACAGACAGGCTGGAAACACCATATATTTT CASSQGNRQAGNTIYF
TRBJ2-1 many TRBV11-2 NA TGTGCCAGCAGCTTAGTAGGTCGTAGCTCCTACAATGAGCAGTTCTTC CASSLVGRSSYNEQFF
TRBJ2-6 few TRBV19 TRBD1 TGTGCCAGTAGTAAACAGGGGGCTGGGGCCAACGTCCTGACTTTC CASSKQGAGANVLTF
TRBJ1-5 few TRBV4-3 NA TGCGCCAGCAGCCGAGTAAGGATGGGCAATCAGCCCCAGCATTTT CASSRVRMGNQPQHF
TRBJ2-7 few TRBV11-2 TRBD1 TGTGCCAGCAGCCCGCTGCGGACAGGGGACTACGAGCAGTACTTC CASSPLRTGDYEQYF
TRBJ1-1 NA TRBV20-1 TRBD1 TGCAGTGCTAGAGACGAAAGACAGGGGAACGCTGAAGCTTTCTTT CSARDERQGNAEAFF
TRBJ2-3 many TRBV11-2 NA TGTGCCAGCAGCTTATGGGGTCGGGACAGCACAGATACGCAGTATTTT CASSLWGRDSTDTQYF
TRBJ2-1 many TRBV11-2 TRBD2 TGTGCCAGCATGAGACTAGCGGGGAACTCCTACAATGAGCAGTTCTTC CASMRLAGNSYNEQFF
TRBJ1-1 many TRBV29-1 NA TGCAGCGTTGAAGTGCAGGGGAAGAACACTGAAGCTTTCTTT CSVEVQGKNTEAFF
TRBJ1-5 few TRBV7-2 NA TGTGCCAGCAGCCCCCAAACTGGCTTGTACAATCAGCCCCAGCATTTT CASSPQTGLYNQPQHF
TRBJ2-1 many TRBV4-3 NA TGCGCCAGCAGCCAACTTCAGAGAGACAATGAGCAGTTCTTC CASSQLQRDNEQFF
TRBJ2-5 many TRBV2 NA TGTGCCAGCAGTGAAGCCGGGGTAGGAGAGACCCAGTACTTC CASSEAGVGETQYF
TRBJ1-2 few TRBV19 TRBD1 TGTGCCAGTAAAACAGGGGGCCTTGGCTACACCTTC CASKTGGLGYTF
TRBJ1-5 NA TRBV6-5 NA TGTGCCAGCAGTTACTCGGGGGCGGGAAACAATCAGCCCCAGCATTTT CASSYSGAGNNQPQHF
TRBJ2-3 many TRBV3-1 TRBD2 TGTGCCAGCAGCCTAGCGGGGGGGGATAATACGCAGTATTTT CASSLAGGDNTQYF
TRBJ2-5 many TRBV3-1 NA TGTGCCAGCAGCCAATCCTCCGGGGGGCGGGGTGAGACCCAGTACTTC CASSQSSGGRGETQYF
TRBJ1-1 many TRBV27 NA TGTGCCAGCAGTTACCGCAGAAACACTGAAGCTTTCTTT CASSYRRNTEAFF
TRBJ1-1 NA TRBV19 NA TGTGCCAGTAGTATAGGACAGATGAACACTGAAACTTTCTTT CASSIGQMNTETFF
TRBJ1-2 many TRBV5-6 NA TGTGCCAGCAGCTCCACCATTGGGCCCTCCATCGGGTCTAACTATGGCTACACCTTC CASSSTIGPSIGSNYGYTF
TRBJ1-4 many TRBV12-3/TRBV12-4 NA TGTGCCAGCAGCTATAGCAGTGGAAAACTGTTTTTT CASSYSSGKLFF
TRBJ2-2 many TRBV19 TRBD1 TGTGCCAGTAGCCGGACAGGGTACACCGGGGAGCTGTTTTTT CASSRTGYTGELFF